This TCR beta chain was retrieved from a study of blood T cell repertoires in COVID-19. Germline assignment: CDR1 GTSNPN and CDR2 SVGIG (reference sequence). The CDR3 extends over 14 amino acids. Trimming pared 1 base from V and 6 bases from J, leaving 12 bases between. Sequencing used immunoSEQ multiplex PCR; TCRdb keeps in-frame clones, though not all of them. The sample consists of under 200,000 clones, about 82% of them appearing once. Source material: PBMCs or T cells enriched from blood (not recorded which). This receptor was identified in a middle-aged man with acute COVID-19. The chain recombines TRBV30 with TRBJ1-4; D uncertain. The CDR3 nucleotides are TGTGCCTGGAGTGGTCGGAGGATCGATGAAAAACTGTTTTTT. Protein product: CAWSGRRIDEKLFF.